The T cell receptor beta chain under discussion was sequenced for a study of OX40 agonist ivuxolimab in advanced cancers. Libraries were prepared by immunoSEQ multiplex PCR; TCRdb keeps only in-frame clonotypes and omits some of them. The data hold about 55,000 clones, with about nine tenths observed a single time. The sequences come from CD4+ or CD8+ T cells sorted from blood, collected in a trial of the OX40 agonist ivuxolimab. This sequence originates from an adult with an advanced solid tumor such as melanoma, head and neck, liver or kidney cancer.

The CDR3 bases are TGTGCCAGCAGTGAAGGGCAGGGGGAAAATGAGCAGTTCTTC. Amino acid sequence: CASSEGQGENEQFF. The gene calls are TRBV6-1 and TRBJ2-1; TRBD1 agrees at 7 bases. V shed 1 base and J 7 bases; nucleotides not matched to a gene: 4. The CDR3 extends over 14 amino acids. Per germline, CDR1 MNHNS and CDR2 SASEGT.